Presented here are 3 T cell receptor beta chains from one specimen sequenced in a study of blood T cell repertoires in COVID-19. Using immunoSEQ multiplex PCR, the repertoire was profiled, and TCRdb retains in-frame clones only, with some absent. Among fewer than 350,000 clones listed, 90% were seen once. Sequences were obtained from PBMCs or T cells enriched from blood (not recorded which). Receptors were obtained from a woman younger than 30 with acute COVID-19.

The CDR3 protein is CASSLAGTGYGYTF. CDR3 DNA: TGTGCCAGCAGCTTGGCCGGGACAGGGTATGGCTACACCTTC. V usage is TRBV5-5 and J usage is TRBJ1-2, with 9 bases lining up with TRBD1. After removal of 0 bases from V and 5 bases from J, the junction contained 2 bases not matched to a gene. The CDR3 spans 14 residues. CDR1 and CDR2 (germline): SGHKS, YYEKEE (reference sequence).

The V and J genes are TRBV29-1 and TRBJ1-2, with 9 bases matching TRBD1. With 7 bases clipped from V and 4 bases from J, the junction kept 7 bases outside the gene matches. This CDR3 comprises 13 residues. Germline V CDR1 and CDR2: SQVTM, ANQGSEA. CDR3 nucleotides: TGCAGCGCCTTCGGGACAGGGCCCTATGGCTACACCTTC. Translating gives CSAFGTGPYGYTF.

This chain joins TRBV18 and TRBJ2-7; D remains unclear. CDR3 length: 13 amino acids. The V gene lost 3 bases and the J gene lost 2 bases, with 8 bases spanning the gap. The germline V gene has CDR1 KGHSH and CDR2 LQKENI. CDR3 DNA sequence: TGTGCCAGCTCACCGGGCGTGCCCTACGAGCAGTACTTC. This sequence encodes CASSPGVPYEQYF.